Detailed here is one T cell receptor beta chain. No antigen is known for it. Some clones are missing from TCRdb's copy, which holds only in-frame ones; the method was immunoSEQ multiplex PCR. The table includes more than 30,000 clones, 70% to 90% detected once. This specimen belongs to a study of T cells in localized non-small cell lung cancer. Findings and caveats of the study: A median of about 60 of the top 100 tumor clones appeared in adjacent lung, which was paired and uninvolved. Elevated circulating T cell density in blood was associated with longer overall survival. It was uninvolved adjacent lung that showed the highest T cell clonality, exceeding tumor. Heterogeneity is still possible, as just one tumor region was sequenced.

This receptor was identified in a woman aged 40-69 years with stage III lung adenocarcinoma. The sequencing used peripheral blood mononuclear cells, collected before any cancer treatment.

CDR3 residues: CASSFLVNTGELFF. The CDR3, as DNA: TGTGCCAGCAGCTTTTTAGTGAACACCGGGGAGCTGTTTTTT. The chain combines TRBV5-4 with TRBJ2-2; D is undetermined. In germline, CDR1 is SGHNT, CDR2 YYREEE (reference sequence). V was trimmed by 2 bases and J by 1 base, leaving 6 bases between them. This CDR3 spans 14 amino acids.